The next 17 T cell receptor beta chains were all read from a single sample in a study of cytomegalovirus exposure and HLA in healthy donors. Libraries were prepared by immunoSEQ multiplex PCR; TCRdb keeps only in-frame clonotypes and omits some of them. The data hold about 160,000 clones, with more than 75% observed a single time. Sequenced: PBMCs. The receptors derive from a man aged 18 to 29 in good health and CMV-seronegative.

V and J are TRBV6-1 and TRBJ1-5, with D possibly TRBD1 on 5 matching bases. The length of the CDR3 is 13 residues. The V end lost 8 bases, the J end lost 2 bases, and 10 bases lay between the germline ends. Germline-derived CDR1 and CDR2 are MNHNS and SASEGT. CDR3 sequence: CASGWGGNQPQHF. In nucleotides, the CDR3 is TGTGCCAGCGGTTGGGGGGGCAATCAGCCCCAGCATTTT.

V usage is TRBV5-1 and J usage is TRBJ1-1, with D maybe TRBD1 (6 bases). The CDR3 runs 14 residues. The germline CDR1 and CDR2 sequences are SGHRS and YFSETQ. Trimming removed 0 bases from V and 10 bases from J, with 16 bases in between. The CDR3 is CASSLDPGQMGAFF. As DNA, the CDR3 is TGCGCCAGCAGCTTGGACCCGGGACAAATGGGAGCTTTCTTT.

The rearrangement joins TRBV4-3 to TRBJ2-7; TRBD2 matches 14 bases. J lost 5 bases, V lost 1 base, and 7 bases had no gene match. From germline, CDR1 is LGHNA and CDR2 YSLEER. CDR3 size: 17 residues. CDR3 DNA sequence: TGCGCCAGCAGCCAAGGAACGGGACTAGCGGGAGCCCACGAGCAGTACTTC. Translating gives CASSQGTGLAGAHEQYF.

The chain joins TRBV7-8 to TRBJ2-7; 11 bases are a match to TRBD2. The CDR3 totals 14 residues. J gave up 3 bases and V 3 bases, and 1 base lay outside the gene matches. Per the germline V gene, CDR1 is SGHVS and CDR2 is FQNEAQ. The CDR3 spells CASSLGLADYEQYV. CDR3 in DNA: TGTGCCAGCAGCTTGGGACTAGCGGACTACGAGCAGTACGTC.

A word on this clone: This sample includes further DNA sequences coding for the same CDR3. J is TRBJ2-7 and V is TRBV7-9; 8 bases agree with TRBD1. The CDR3 is 14 amino acids. The germline V gene has CDR1 SEHNR and CDR2 FQNEAQ (reference sequence). The J segment lost 4 bases and the V segment lost 5 bases, leaving 7 bases of the junction unmatched. The CDR3 sequence is CASSLDRGSYEQYF. DNA of the CDR3: TGTGCCAGCAGCCTAGACAGGGGATCATACGAGCAGTACTTC.

V usage is TRBV4-1 and J usage is TRBJ1-6; D call uncertain. Trimming removed 4 bases at V and 7 bases at J, with 8 bases between. The germline gives CDR1 MGHRA, CDR2 YSYEKL. The CDR3 is made up of 13 amino acids. CDR3 DNA: TGCGCCAGCAGCCCCGAGTACAATTCACCCCTCCACTTT. It yields the protein CASSPEYNSPLHF.

This clone occurred once. V is TRBV6-1 and J is TRBJ1-5; D not resolved. The germline CDR1 and CDR2 sequences are MNHNS and SASEGT. This CDR3 is 14 amino acids long. The V and J ends lost 7 bases and 7 bases respectively, with 17 bases between them. The chain's CDR3 is CASKVRGVYQPQHF. Here the CDR3 DNA reads TGTGCCAGCAAGGTCCGGGGTGTTTACCAGCCCCAGCATTTT.

This chain connects TRBV6-5 to TRBJ1-5, with 9 positions matching TRBD1. This CDR3 is built from 14 residues. In germline, CDR1 is MNHEY, CDR2 SVGAGI. J gave up 8 bases and V 6 bases, and 8 bases lay outside the gene matches. The CDR3 DNA follows: TGTGCCAGCAGGGTCTACAGGGGGCGGGAGCCCCAGCATTTT. This codes for CASRVYRGREPQHF.

The genes are TRBV7-9 and TRBJ1-4; a weak D match, TRBD1 (5 bases). Per germline, CDR1 SEHNR and CDR2 FQNEAQ (reference sequence). The CDR3 spans 14 residues. The germline V and J ends were trimmed by 3 bases and 7 bases, with 12 bases remaining between them. In DNA, the CDR3 is TGTGCCAGCAGCTTTTCCACAACAGGTGAAAAACTGTTTTTT. The encoded protein is CASSFSTTGEKLFF.

The chain combines TRBV5-1 with TRBJ1-2, with D perhaps matching TRBD1 (6 bases). Trimming took off 6 bases at V and 1 base at J, with 7 bases between the two ends. Germline CDR1 and CDR2: SGHRS and YFSETQ. This CDR3 has 12 residues. This CDR3 reads CASTDSNYGYTF. The CDR3 DNA sequence: TGCGCCAGCACGGACAGTAACTATGGCTACACCTTC. The full variable domain, completed using reference TRBV5-1 and TRBJ1-2, is KAGVTQTPRYLIKTRGQQVTLSCSPISGHRSVSWYQQTPGQGLQFLFEYFSETQRNKGNFPGRFSGRQFSNSRSEMNVSTLELGDSALYLCASTDSNYGYTFGSGTRLTVV.

The V gene is TRBV7-9, the J gene TRBJ1-3; tentative D call: TRBD1 (6 bases). V was shortened by 6 bases and J by 4 bases, with 13 bases between the two germline ends. The germline CDR1 and CDR2 sequences are SEHNR and FQNEAQ (reference sequence). The CDR3 consists of 14 residues. For the CDR3, the DNA is TGTGCCAGCAGTACGCAGGGGTACGGAAACACCATATATTTT. It translates to CASSTQGYGNTIYF.

The chain has TRBV5-1 and TRBJ2-2; 8 bases match TRBD1. The germline gives CDR1 SGHRS, CDR2 YFSETQ. The CDR3 is 14 amino acids. The J segment lost 3 bases and the V segment lost 9 bases, leaving 7 bases of the junction unmatched. CDR3 DNA sequence: TGCGCCACCGCAAGGGGACAGGACACCGGGGAGCTGTTTTTT. As protein: CATARGQDTGELFF.

The rearrangement uses TRBV11-2 and TRBJ1-5; the D gene is possibly TRBD1 (5 bases). The CDR3 covers 18 residues. The germline gives CDR1 SGHAT, CDR2 FQNNGV. Trimming stripped 3 bases from V and 0 bases from J, with 18 bases between. The CDR3 here is CASSFPPRTNYSNQPQHF. The CDR3 bases are TGTGCCAGCAGCTTCCCACCACGGACAAATTATAGCAATCAGCCCCAGCATTTT. The full variable domain, with the rest looked up from reference TRBV11-2 and TRBJ1-5, is EAGVAQSPRYKIIEKRQSVAFWCNPISGHATLYWYQQILGQGPKLLIQFQNNGVVDDSQLPKDRFSAERLKGVDSTLKIQPAKLEDSAVYLCASSFPPRTNYSNQPQHFGDGTRLSIL.

The rearrangement links TRBV28 to TRBJ2-2; 8 bases agree with TRBD2. In germline, CDR1 is MDHEN, CDR2 SYDVKM. V shed 5 bases, J shed 8 bases, and the junction held 16 bases outside the gene matches. The CDR3 spans 17 residues. The CDR3 DNA reads TGTGCCAGCAGTCTTAGGGGATTGGCGGGAGGAACTGGGGAGCTGTTTTTT. This codes for CASSLRGLAGGTGELFF.

In its sample, this clone was seen a few times. The V call is TRBV5-1, the J call TRBJ1-1, with D possibly matching TRBD1 (5 bases). V gave up 0 bases and J gave up 0 bases, with 6 bases separating them. This CDR3 has 14 amino acids. CDR1 is SGHRS and CDR2 is YFSETQ in the germline V gene. CDR3 DNA: TGCGCCAGCAGCTTGGCAGGGATGAACACTGAAGCTTTCTTT. Residues: CASSLAGMNTEAFF.

This chain joins TRBV28 and TRBJ1-2; weak D call: TRBD1 (5 bases). V gave up 5 bases and J gave up 6 bases, with 16 bases separating them. Germline lookup yields CDR1 MDHEN and CDR2 SYDVKM. The CDR3 has 14 residues. CDR3 sequence: CASSGDSRRDGYTF. For the CDR3, the DNA is TGTGCCAGCAGTGGAGACAGCAGGAGGGATGGCTACACCTTC.

The gene calls are TRBV11-1 and TRBJ2-5, with a tentative D call TRBD2 (5 bases). Germline V gives CDR1 SGHAT, CDR2 FQDESV (reference sequence). The CDR3 length is 15 residues. The V end was cut by 6 bases, the J end by 5 bases, with 19 bases between. The CDR3 DNA sequence: TGTGCCAGCAGACCAGGAGTAACCGGCGGGGAGACCCAGTACTTC. This gives the protein CASRPGVTGGETQYF.